This record concerns one T cell receptor (beta chain) sequence. The CDR3 runs to 15 residues. From germline, CDR1 is SGHTA and CDR2 FQGNSA. V was shortened by 1 base and J by 3 bases, with 13 bases between the two germline ends. The record originates from a study of response to subunit inactivated influenza vaccine. TCRdb used MiXCR to reprocess the RT-PCR reads, holding one entry per CDR3 protein. In the table there are almost 250,000 distinct CDR3 sequences, over 9% of which are singletons. The source of this sequence is a man aged 50 or older who received an inactivated influenza vaccine. The chain has TRBV7-2 and TRBJ2-7; D unresolved. The source was non-naive T cells sorted from PBMCs, collected 14 days before vaccination. The CDR3 bases are TGTGCCAGCAGCTTAGTCGGGTCTAGAAGCTACGAGCAGTACTTC. Its protein is CASSLVGSRSYEQYF.